The 10 T cell receptor beta chains below come from one sample, sequenced in a study of blood T cell repertoires in COVID-19. This table comes from immunoSEQ multiplex PCR, and its TCRdb copy is limited to in-frame clones, with some not included. The sample records a few hundred thousand clones, around 90% being singletons. Sequenced: PBMCs or T cells enriched from blood (not recorded which). Source of these receptors: a woman aged 30 to 39 who had recovered from COVID-19.

CDR3 in amino acids: CASSLNSPGYGYTF. In DNA, the CDR3 is TGTGCCAGCAGTTTAAATAGTCCAGGGTATGGCTACACCTTC. The rearrangement uses TRBV28 and TRBJ1-2, with a possible D match to TRBD1 (5 bases). With 2 bases removed from V and 5 bases from J, the gap between germline ends came to 12 bases. The CDR3 is 14 amino acids. The germline gives CDR1 MDHEN, CDR2 SYDVKM.

DNA of the CDR3: TGCAGCGTTGCCCTGAACAGGGAAGATACGCAGTATTTT. Translation: CSVALNREDTQYF. The rearrangement links TRBV29-1 to TRBJ2-3, with TRBD1 as a possible D gene (6 bases). V gave up 4 bases and J gave up 5 bases, with 13 bases separating them. Germline CDR1 SQVTM, CDR2 ANQGSEA. The CDR3 is 13 residues long.

Written as DNA, the CDR3 is TGTGCCAGTAGTACCCCGGGACAGGGGGCGGATGAGCAGTTCTTC. Its protein product is CASSTPGQGADEQFF. The chain links TRBV19 to TRBJ2-1; 12 bases align to TRBD1. After removal of 4 bases from V and 8 bases from J, the junction contained 6 bases not matched to a gene. CDR1 is LNHDA and CDR2 is SQIVND in the germline V gene (reference sequence). CDR3 size: 15 residues.

A remark on this clone: One junction end disagrees with the germline gene, perhaps due to a read error. V usage is TRBV7-7 and J usage is TRBJ2-2; D possibly corresponds to TRBD2 (5 bases). The CDR3 contains 17 residues. The germline V gene encodes CDR1 SSHAT and CDR2 FNYEAQ (reference sequence). The CDR3 sequence is CASSLAPPQVNTGELFF. CDR3 bases: TGTGCTAGCAGCTTAGCGCCCCCCCAGGTGAACACCGGGGAGCTGTTTTTT.

The gene calls are TRBV19 and TRBJ2-4, with 7 bases that match TRBD1. Germline values: CDR1 LNHDA, CDR2 SQIVND (reference sequence). V lost 3 bases and J lost 4; bases outside the gene matches: 12. The CDR3 is 17 amino acids. CDR3 coding DNA: TGTGCCAGTAGTATCGGGACAGCCCGGCGGGTAAAAAACATTCAGTACTTC. Protein product: CASSIGTARRVKNIQYF.

V usage is TRBV21-1 and J usage is TRBJ2-7; the table's TRBD2 call for D was not verified on the DNA. TRBV21-1 is annotated as a pseudogene. This CDR3 contains 15 residues. The CDR3 nucleotides read TGTGCCAGCAGCAAAGCGGGCGGGGGGGTCTACGAGCAGTACTTC. Protein product: CASSKAGGGVYEQYF.

V is TRBV28 and J is TRBJ2-2, with D possibly being TRBD2 (6 bases). Germline V gene data show CDR1 as MDHEN and CDR2 as SYDVKM. V dropped 2 bases and J dropped 7 bases, with 20 bases sitting between them. The length of the CDR3 is 17 residues. The CDR3 spells CASSLGGALLASGELFF. In nucleotides, the CDR3 is TGTGCCAGCAGTTTAGGCGGGGCCCTGCTAGCTAGCGGGGAGCTGTTTTTT.

This clone was recorded once. The CDR3, as DNA: TGCGCCAGCAGCCAAGACGACCTAAACCCAACGGAGGGCTACACCTTC. As protein: CASSQDDLNPTEGYTF. The gene calls are TRBV4-1 and TRBJ1-2; unclear D gene. Germline CDR1 and CDR2: MGHRA and YSYEKL. V lost 0 bases, J lost 8 bases, and 19 bases lay in between. CDR3 length equals 16 residues.

The chain employs TRBV7-3 and TRBJ2-2; a weak D match, TRBD2 (5 bases). Germline loops: CDR1 SGHTA, CDR2 FQGTGA. V was shortened by 3 bases and J by 4 bases, with 12 bases between the two germline ends. The CDR3 totals 15 residues. CDR3 coding DNA: TGTGCCAGCAGCTTTGGTTTAGGAGGCACCGGGGAGCTGTTTTTT. This gives the protein CASSFGLGGTGELFF.

The chain carries TRBV19 and TRBJ2-3, with D possibly matching TRBD2 (6 bases). CDR3 length equals 16 residues. The germline V gene encodes CDR1 LNHDA and CDR2 SQIVND (reference sequence). The germline V and J ends were trimmed by 5 bases and 4 bases, with 19 bases remaining between them. The DNA for the CDR3 is TGTGCCAGTAGTTTCAAGACTAGTCCTCGGCCAGATACGCAGTATTTT. Translating it yields CASSFKTSPRPDTQYF. The entire variable domain, with the rest obtained from reference TRBV19 and TRBJ2-3, is as follows: DGGITQSPKYLFRKEGQNVTLSCEQNLNHDAMYWYRQDPGQGLRLIYYSQIVNDFQKGDIAEGYSVSREKKESFPLTVTSAQKNPTAFYLCASSFKTSPRPDTQYFGPGTRLTVL.